The 28 T cell receptor beta chains below all came from one sample that was sequenced in a study of T cells in Graves' hyperthyroidism and ophthalmopathy. RNA transcripts yielded amplified TCR beta CDR3 regions. The HTBI set primed first-round TCR CDR3 RT-PCR. TCRdb recomputed calls from the multiplex PCR reads with MiXCR, one row per CDR3 protein. The data show roughly 570,000 distinct CDR3 sequences, with more than 45% seen just once and roughly 20% held by the top ten. The sample was peripheral blood or thyroid tissue (not recorded which). These receptors were obtained from an adult woman with Graves' disease, either hyperthyroidism or ophthalmopathy (not recorded which).

In its sample, this clonotype was seen a few times. The V call is TRBV13, the J call TRBJ1-1; D is ambiguous. CDR1 is PRHDT and CDR2 is FYEKMQ in the germline V gene (reference sequence). This CDR3 comprises 20 residues. The germline V and J ends were trimmed by 5 bases and 0 bases, with 28 bases remaining between them. The CDR3 protein is CASSRTYGGTYLKMNTEAFF. The DNA for the CDR3 is TGTGCCAGCAGCCGCACCTATGGAGGCACCTACCTGAAGATGAACACTGAAGCTTTCTTT.

The chain joins TRBV10-3 to TRBJ1-1; the D gene is possibly TRBD1 (5 bases). The CDR3 length is 15 residues. Germline lookup yields CDR1 ENHRY and CDR2 SYGVKD. V lost 9 bases and J lost 1, with 18 bases in between. DNA for the CDR3: TGTGCCATTGCTGCTGGGGGGGAAGGGAACACTGAAGCTTTCTTT. Protein: CAIAAGGEGNTEAFF.

V and J are TRBV2 and TRBJ2-5; D is possibly TRBD1 (5 bases). The CDR3 covers 12 residues. Germline V CDR1 and CDR2: SNHLY, FYNNEI. Trimming cost V 7 bases and J 5 bases, with 11 bases left between them. The CDR3 spells CASNRQGETQYF. In nucleotides, the CDR3 is TGTGCCAGCAATCGGCAGGGTGAGACCCAGTACTTC.

This clonotype was found many times. The V gene is TRBV12-3 or TRBV12-4, the J gene TRBJ2-2; D remains unclear. V was trimmed by 8 bases and J by 7 bases, leaving 14 bases between them. The CDR3 totals 13 residues. CDR3 amino acids: CASAYGLLGELFF. The CDR3 coding sequence is TGTGCCAGCGCTTATGGCCTCCTCGGGGAGCTGTTTTTT.

The chain employs TRBV20-1 and TRBJ1-3; a possible D gene is TRBD1 (5 bases). V gave up 5 bases and J gave up 4 bases, with 12 bases separating them. CDR1 is DFQATT, CDR2 SNEGSKA, per germline (reference sequence). The CDR3 has 13 amino acids. Here the CDR3 reads CSADVWGGNTIYF. The CDR3 DNA reads as TGCAGTGCTGACGTATGGGGCGGAAACACCATATATTTT.

This clonotype came up many times. One junction end does not reproduce the germline sequence, and a read error may be involved. V gene TRBV7-9 combines with J gene TRBJ2-2; no reliable D call. This CDR3 comprises 11 residues. Germline assignment: CDR1 SEHNR and CDR2 FQNEAQ (reference sequence). This CDR3 reads CASSPTGELFF. The CDR3 nucleotides are TGCGCCAGCAGTCCCACCGGGGAGCTGTTTTTT. The full variable domain, with the rest looked up from reference TRBV7-9 and TRBJ2-2, is DTGVSQNPRHKITKRGQNVTFRCDPISEHNRLYWYRQTLGQGPEFLTYFQNEAQLEKSRLLSDRFSAERPKGSFSTLEIQRTEQGDSAMYLCASSPTGELFFGEGSRLTVL.

The chain recombines TRBV24-1 with TRBJ2-7; D gene unclear. Trimming removed 3 bases at V and 2 bases at J, with 7 bases between. Germline CDR1 KGHDR, CDR2 SFDVKD. The CDR3 has 13 amino acids. The CDR3 spells CATSDRATYEQYF. The CDR3 region has the DNA TGTGCCACCAGTGATCGGGCGACCTACGAGCAGTACTTC.

This clonotype was found many times. The J gene is TRBJ2-7, the V gene TRBV7-9, with D unclear. V dropped 1 base and J dropped 4 bases, with 17 bases sitting between them. Per germline, CDR1 SEHNR and CDR2 FQNEAQ (reference sequence). This CDR3 is built from 16 residues. This chain's CDR3 is CASSLEYPSVLYEQYF. The DNA of the CDR3 is TGTGCCAGCAGCTTAGAGTACCCCTCGGTACTATACGAGCAGTACTTC.

The table lists this clonotype with many counts. J is TRBJ2-5 and V is TRBV6-5; 10 nucleotides align to TRBD1. The CDR3 is 14 residues long. CDR1 is MNHEY, CDR2 SVGAGI, per germline. The trim removed 6 bases at V and 6 bases at J, leaving 7 bases unmatched. CDR3: CASRETGGLQTQYF. For the CDR3, the DNA is TGTGCCAGCAGAGAGACAGGGGGCCTACAGACCCAGTACTTC.

V gene TRBV20-1 combines with J gene TRBJ1-1; no clear D. This CDR3 comprises 14 residues. With 2 bases removed from V and 7 bases from J, the gap between germline ends came to 17 bases. Germline lookup yields CDR1 DFQATT and CDR2 SNEGSKA (reference sequence). The chain's CDR3 is CSARRGFGSGEAFF. CDR3 sequence (DNA): TGCAGTGCTAGAAGAGGGTTTGGGTCCGGTGAAGCTTTCTTT.

The chain employs TRBV20-1 and TRBJ2-7; TRBD2 aligns across 11 bases. The CDR3 is 14 residues long. The germline gives CDR1 DFQATT, CDR2 SNEGSKA (reference sequence). Trimming at V came to 3 bases and at J to 2 bases, leaving 3 bases not matched to a gene. The CDR3 reads CSASGTSGAYEQYF. Here the CDR3 DNA reads TGCAGTGCTAGCGGGACTAGCGGCGCCTACGAGCAGTACTTC.

This clonotype has at least ten counts. CDR3 nucleotide sequence: TGTGCCAGCAGCTCCTCCGACACTGAAGCTTTCTTT. Translation: CASSSSDTEAFF. V gene TRBV9 combines with J gene TRBJ1-1; no clear D. Deletions cut 4 bases from V and 3 bases from J, with 7 bases between. The length of the CDR3 is 12 residues. Germline-derived CDR1 and CDR2 are SGDLS and YYNGEE.

This clonotype was detected many times. The CDR3 is CASSREYYRGWSTEAFF. The CDR3 coding sequence is TGTGCCAGCAGCCGTGAATACTACAGGGGTTGGAGCACTGAAGCTTTCTTT. The rearrangement links TRBV5-6 to TRBJ1-1, with 7 positions matching TRBD1. CDR1 is SGHDT and CDR2 is YYEEEE in the germline V gene. The V gene end was trimmed by 4 bases and the J gene end by 4 bases; junction bases not matched to a gene: 16. CDR3 length equals 17 residues.

The CDR3 DNA reads as TGCAGTGCTAGAGGGGTTGGCTACACCTTC. The encoded protein is CSARGVGYTF. V is TRBV20-1 and J is TRBJ1-2; D not certain. The CDR3 covers 10 residues. Germline values: CDR1 DFQATT, CDR2 SNEGSKA (reference sequence). Trimming removed 1 base from V and 7 bases from J, with 4 bases in between.

Many counts were recorded for this clonotype. The V gene is TRBV2, the J gene TRBJ2-5, with 9 positions matching TRBD1. Germline V CDR1 and CDR2: SNHLY, FYNNEI. The CDR3 is made up of 15 amino acids. The junction had 5 bases not matched to a gene; V was cut back by 2 bases and J by 4 bases. The CDR3 bases are TGTGCCAGCAGTGAATGGGGACAGGGAGCAGAGACCCAGTACTTC. This gives the protein CASSEWGQGAETQYF.

The rearrangement uses TRBV7-8 and TRBJ1-1; 11 nucleotides match TRBD1. CDR1 and CDR2 from the germline V gene are SGHVS and FQNEAQ. The CDR3 has 14 amino acids. V lost 6 bases and J lost 6; bases outside the gene matches: 6. CDR3 coding DNA: TGTGCCAGCAGGCGGGGACAGGGGGTGTCTGAAGCTTTCTTT. Protein product: CASRRGQGVSEAFF.

For the CDR3, the DNA is TGCAGTGCTAGAGAGGGGGGTGAGAACGAGCAGTACTTC. Translation gives CSAREGGENEQYF. This chain joins TRBV20-1 and TRBJ2-7; the D gene is possibly TRBD2 (6 bases). The germline CDR1 and CDR2 sequences are DFQATT and SNEGSKA (reference sequence). The CDR3 has 13 amino acids. V was trimmed by 0 bases and J by 5 bases, leaving 11 bases between them.

This chain connects TRBV5-1 to TRBJ2-5; possibly TRBD1 or TRBD2 for D (6 bases each). Trimming stripped 0 bases from V and 9 bases from J, with 15 bases between. The CDR3 length is 14 residues. Germline lookup yields CDR1 SGHRS and CDR2 YFSETQ. In DNA form, the CDR3 reads TGCGCCAGCAGCTTGGAGGGGGGCGGACAGCCCCAGTACTTC. It is translated as CASSLEGGGQPQYF.

V is TRBV30 and J is TRBJ1-1; unclear D gene. V dropped 3 bases and J dropped 4 bases, with 15 bases sitting between them. CDR1 is GTSNPN and CDR2 is SVGIG in the germline V gene (reference sequence). This CDR3 is built from 14 residues. CDR3 in DNA: TGTGCCTGGAGGGATGAAAATCTGGCCACTGAAGCTTTCTTT. It yields the protein CAWRDENLATEAFF.

This clonotype came up a few times. V usage is TRBV7-2 and J usage is TRBJ2-7, with D tentatively TRBD2 (5 bases). The V and J ends lost 0 bases and 0 bases respectively, with 9 bases between them. The V gene's germline CDR1 is SGHTA and CDR2 FQGNSA. This CDR3 comprises 15 residues. Here the CDR3 DNA reads TGTGCCAGCAGCTTAGCAGCGGAAAGCTCCTACGAGCAGTACTTC. It translates to CASSLAAESSYEQYF.

This chain connects TRBV2 to TRBJ1-4; a possible D gene is TRBD1 (6 bases). The CDR3 length is 13 residues. The germline CDR1 and CDR2 sequences are SNHLY and FYNNEI. CDR3 sequence reads: CARKGQLAEKLFF. In nucleotides, the CDR3 is TGTGCTAGAAAAGGACAGCTGGCGGAAAAACTGTTTTTT.

This chain uses TRBV4-2 with TRBJ2-7; D call uncertain. CDR3 size: 13 residues. V lost 6 bases and J lost 3, with 12 bases in between. The germline V gene has CDR1 LGHNA and CDR2 YNFKEQ. The CDR3 DNA reads TGTGCCAGCAGACGGGTTCCCCTCTACGAGCAGTACTTC. As protein: CASRRVPLYEQYF.

The J gene is TRBJ2-1, the V gene TRBV7-8; D gene unclear. The V gene's germline CDR1 is SGHVS and CDR2 FQNEAQ. V dropped 5 bases and J dropped 3 bases, with 11 bases sitting between them. CDR3 length: 14 amino acids. This CDR3 reads CASSPYSDYNEQFF. CDR3 DNA: TGTGCCAGCAGCCCTTACTCCGACTACAATGAGCAGTTCTTC.

In its sample, this clonotype was seen many times. The chain combines TRBV4-1 with TRBJ2-5; 10 nucleotides match TRBD2. The germline V gene has CDR1 MGHRA and CDR2 YSYEKL. The CDR3 sequence is 15 residues long. The J segment lost 2 bases and the V segment lost 6 bases, leaving 6 bases of the junction unmatched. The CDR3 DNA reads as TGCGCCAGCAGTCCCGGGACTAGCGTACAAGAGACCCAGTACTTC. It codes for CASSPGTSVQETQYF.

There are many counts of this clonotype. V and J are TRBV20-1 and TRBJ1-1; weak D call: TRBD1 (6 bases). Germline lookup yields CDR1 DFQATT and CDR2 SNEGSKA (reference sequence). The CDR3 consists of 13 residues. V lost 5 bases and J 5 bases, leaving 15 bases between the germline ends. CDR3 bases: TGCAGTGCTGTTGGGGGGCAAGGAACTGAAGCTTTCTTT. This sequence encodes CSAVGGQGTEAFF.

The gene calls are TRBV12-3 or TRBV12-4 and TRBJ2-7; a possible D gene is TRBD2 (5 bases). This CDR3 region has 14 residues. V lost 6 bases and J lost 2, with 14 bases in between. The CDR3 coding sequence is TGTGCCAGCAGCCCGCGTCGGGGAGCCTACGAGCAGTACTTC. This codes for CASSPRRGAYEQYF.

The rearrangement uses TRBV20-1 and TRBJ2-7; D is perhaps TRBD1 (6 bases). The germline V gene has CDR1 DFQATT and CDR2 SNEGSKA (reference sequence). This CDR3 is 14 amino acids long. The V and J ends lost 3 bases and 2 bases respectively, with 14 bases between them. CDR3 sequence reads: CSARGTLSTYEQYF. DNA for the CDR3: TGCAGTGCTAGGGGGACACTTAGTACCTACGAGCAGTACTTC.

The rearrangement joins TRBV10-3 to TRBJ1-1; the match to TRBD1 covers 7 bases. Looked up from germline, CDR1 is ENHRY and CDR2 is SYGVKD. After removal of 3 bases from V and 1 base from J, the junction contained 5 bases not matched to a gene. CDR3 length: 15 residues. The CDR3 nucleotides read TGTGCCATCAGTGACATTTCAGGGGGGAACACTGAAGCTTTCTTT. This sequence encodes CAISDISGGNTEAFF.